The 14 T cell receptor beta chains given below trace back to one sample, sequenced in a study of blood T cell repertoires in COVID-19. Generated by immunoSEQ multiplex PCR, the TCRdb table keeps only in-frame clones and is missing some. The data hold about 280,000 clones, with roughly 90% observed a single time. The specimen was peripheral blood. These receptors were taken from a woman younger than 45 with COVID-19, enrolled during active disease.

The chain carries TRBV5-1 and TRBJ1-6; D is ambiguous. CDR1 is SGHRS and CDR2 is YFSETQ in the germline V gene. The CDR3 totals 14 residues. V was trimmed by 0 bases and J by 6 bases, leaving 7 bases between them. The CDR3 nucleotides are TGCGCCAGCAGCTTGGGCGCAGGTAATTCACCCCTCCACTTT. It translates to CASSLGAGNSPLHF. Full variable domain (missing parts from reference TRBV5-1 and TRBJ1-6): KAGVTQTPRYLIKTRGQQVTLSCSPISGHRSVSWYQQTPGQGLQFLFEYFSETQRNKGNFPGRFSGRQFSNSRSEMNVSTLELGDSALYLCASSLGAGNSPLHFGNGTRLTVT.

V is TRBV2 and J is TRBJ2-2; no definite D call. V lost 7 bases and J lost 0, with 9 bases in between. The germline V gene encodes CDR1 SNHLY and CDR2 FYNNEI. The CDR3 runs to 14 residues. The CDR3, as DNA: TGTGCCAGCAATAGAGGAGCGAACACCGGGGAGCTGTTTTTT. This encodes CASNRGANTGELFF.

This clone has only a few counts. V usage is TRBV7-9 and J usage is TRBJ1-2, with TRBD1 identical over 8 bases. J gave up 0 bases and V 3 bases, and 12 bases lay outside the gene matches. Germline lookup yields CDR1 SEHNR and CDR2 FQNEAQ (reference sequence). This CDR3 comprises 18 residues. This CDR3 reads CASSFLGQGAPTNYGYTF. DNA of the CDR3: TGTGCCAGCAGCTTCTTAGGTCAGGGGGCGCCTACTAACTATGGCTACACCTTC.

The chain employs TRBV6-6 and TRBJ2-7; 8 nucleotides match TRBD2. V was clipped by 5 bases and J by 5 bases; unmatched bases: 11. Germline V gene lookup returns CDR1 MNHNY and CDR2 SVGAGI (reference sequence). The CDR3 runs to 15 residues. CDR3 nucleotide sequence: TGTGCCAGCAGTCTACCCGGGACTAGTACGAACGAGCAGTACTTC. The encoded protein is CASSLPGTSTNEQYF.

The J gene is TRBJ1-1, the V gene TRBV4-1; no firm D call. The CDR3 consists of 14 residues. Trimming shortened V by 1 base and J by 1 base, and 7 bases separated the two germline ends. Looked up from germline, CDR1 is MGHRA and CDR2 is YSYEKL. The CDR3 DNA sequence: TGCGCCAGCAGCCAAGGGAACAGGAACACTGAAGCTTTCTTT. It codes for CASSQGNRNTEAFF.

The CDR3 is CALVDYPTNEQYF. The DNA for the CDR3 is TGTGCCCTTGTAGACTACCCGACTAACGAGCAGTACTTC. The chain couples TRBV7-9 to TRBJ2-7, with D possibly being TRBD2 (5 bases). CDR1 and CDR2 from the germline V gene are SEHNR and FQNEAQ (reference sequence). Trimming removed 11 bases from V and 5 bases from J, with 19 bases in between. CDR3 length: 13 residues.

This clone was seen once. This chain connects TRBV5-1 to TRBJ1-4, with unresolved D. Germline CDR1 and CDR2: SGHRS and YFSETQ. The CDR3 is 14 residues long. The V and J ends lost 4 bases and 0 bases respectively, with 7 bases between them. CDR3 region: CASSLEATNEKLFF. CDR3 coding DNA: TGCGCCAGCAGCCTAGAAGCAACTAATGAAAAACTGTTTTTT.

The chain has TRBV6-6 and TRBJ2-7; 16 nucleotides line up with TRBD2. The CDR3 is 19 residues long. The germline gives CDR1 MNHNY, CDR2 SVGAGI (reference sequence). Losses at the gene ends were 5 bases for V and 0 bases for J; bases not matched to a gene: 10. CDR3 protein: CASSPVLGLAGGSSYEQYF. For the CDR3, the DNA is TGTGCCAGCAGTCCGGTCCTGGGACTAGCGGGAGGGAGCTCCTACGAGCAGTACTTC.

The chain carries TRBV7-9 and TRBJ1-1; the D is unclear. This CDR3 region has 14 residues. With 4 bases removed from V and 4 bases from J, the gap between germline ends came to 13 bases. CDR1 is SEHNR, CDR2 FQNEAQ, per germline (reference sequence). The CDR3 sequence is CASSWHKDFTEAFF. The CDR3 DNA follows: TGTGCCAGCAGCTGGCATAAGGACTTCACTGAAGCTTTCTTT.

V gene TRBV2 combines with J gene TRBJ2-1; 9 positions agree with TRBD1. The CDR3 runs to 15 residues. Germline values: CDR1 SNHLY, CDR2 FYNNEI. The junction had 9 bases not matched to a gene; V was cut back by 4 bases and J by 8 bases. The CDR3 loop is CASSAQGATWDEQFF. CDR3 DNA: TGTGCCAGCAGTGCACAGGGGGCCACGTGGGATGAGCAGTTCTTC. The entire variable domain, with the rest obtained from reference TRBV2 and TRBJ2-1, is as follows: EPEVTQTPSHQVTQMGQEVILRCVPISNHLYFYWYRQILGQKVEFLVSFYNNEISEKSEIFDDQFSVERPDGSNFTLKIRSTKLEDSAMYFCASSAQGATWDEQFFGPGTRLTVL.

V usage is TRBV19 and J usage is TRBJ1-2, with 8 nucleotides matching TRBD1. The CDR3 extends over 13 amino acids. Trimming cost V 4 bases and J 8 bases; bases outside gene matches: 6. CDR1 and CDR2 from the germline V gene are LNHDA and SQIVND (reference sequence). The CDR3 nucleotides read TGTGCCAGTAGTACCTTGACAGGGGACGGCTACACCTTC. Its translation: CASSTLTGDGYTF.

The CDR3 DNA sequence: TGTGCCTGGAGCTCGTTAGGGAGCAGGAACACCGGGGAGCTGTTTTTT. This translates into CAWSSLGSRNTGELFF. This chain connects TRBV30 to TRBJ2-2, with a tentative D call TRBD2 (5 bases). Per germline, CDR1 GTSNPN and CDR2 SVGIG (reference sequence). V was clipped by 3 bases and J by 1 base, with 15 bases between them. The CDR3 length is 16 residues.

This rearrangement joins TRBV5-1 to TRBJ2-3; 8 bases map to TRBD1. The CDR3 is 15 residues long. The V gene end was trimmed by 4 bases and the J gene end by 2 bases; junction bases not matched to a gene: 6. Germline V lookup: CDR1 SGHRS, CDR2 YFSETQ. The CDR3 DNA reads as TGCGCCAGCAGCCCGGGACAGGCCTACACAGATACGCAGTATTTT. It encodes CASSPGQAYTDTQYF.

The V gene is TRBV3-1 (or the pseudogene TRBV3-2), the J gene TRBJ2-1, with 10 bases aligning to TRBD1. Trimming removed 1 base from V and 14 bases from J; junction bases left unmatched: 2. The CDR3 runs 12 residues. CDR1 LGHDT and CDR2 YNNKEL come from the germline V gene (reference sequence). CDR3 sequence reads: CASSQGDRGEFF. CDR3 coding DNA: TGTGCCAGCAGCCAAGGGGACAGGGGAGAGTTCTTC.